This is a list of T cell receptor beta chains from one sample in a study of blood T cell repertoires in COVID-19. Clones were sequenced by immunoSEQ multiplex PCR, and TCRdb holds only the in-frame ones, with some missing. The top ten hold less than 15% of the sample, which has roughly 170,000 clones, roughly four fifths seen once. The sample was PBMCs or T cells enriched from blood (not recorded which). The receptors here all came from a man in his forties or fifties who had recovered from COVID-19. Both conserved end residues are part of each CDR3. Fields, in order: V gene, D gene, clone size, J gene, CDR3 protein, CDR3 DNA. The D gene is left open where the match is weak. Only part of the rows carry a size: once, few, many, or a class if the clone is expanded.

v_call: TRBV19; d_call: -; clone_size: -; j_call: TRBJ2-3; cdr3_aa: CATTAGSVGDTQYF; cdr3_nt: TGTGCCACCACAGCCGGTTCCGTGGGAGATACGCAGTATTTT
v_call: TRBV7-9; d_call: TRBD1; clone_size: -; j_call: TRBJ1-5; cdr3_aa: CASSPDRGGNQPQHF; cdr3_nt: TGTGCCAGCAGCCCGGACAGGGGGGGCAATCAGCCCCAGCATTTT
v_call: TRBV3-1/TRBV3-2; d_call: -; clone_size: few; j_call: TRBJ1-6; cdr3_aa: CASSQASRGGSPLHF; cdr3_nt: TGTGCCAGCAGCCAAGCGTCCAGGGGTGGTTCACCCCTCCACTTT
v_call: TRBV15; d_call: -; clone_size: once; j_call: TRBJ1-2; cdr3_aa: CATSGGYGYTF; cdr3_nt: TGTGCCACCAGTGGCGGCTATGGCTACACCTTC
v_call: TRBV7-9; d_call: -; clone_size: few; j_call: TRBJ2-7; cdr3_aa: CASSLGAPTYEQYF; cdr3_nt: TGTGCCAGCAGCTTAGGGGCGCCGACCTACGAGCAGTACTTC
v_call: TRBV5-1; d_call: -; clone_size: -; j_call: TRBJ2-2; cdr3_aa: CASSFRGKDGELFF; cdr3_nt: TGCGCCAGCAGCTTCCGGGGGAAGGACGGGGAGCTGTTTTTT
v_call: TRBV27; d_call: -; clone_size: -; j_call: TRBJ1-1; cdr3_aa: CASRPRQVLGTEAFF; cdr3_nt: TGTGCCAGCAGACCAAGACAGGTCCTGGGCACTGAAGCTTTCTTT
v_call: TRBV10-2; d_call: TRBD1; clone_size: -; j_call: TRBJ2-5; cdr3_aa: CASSGQGAETQYF; cdr3_nt: TGCGCCAGCAGTGGACAGGGGGCAGAGACCCAGTACTTC
v_call: TRBV5-1; d_call: TRBD2; clone_size: -; j_call: TRBJ2-3; cdr3_aa: CASSLAPSGGPQDTQYF; cdr3_nt: TGCGCCAGCAGCTTGGCGCCTAGCGGGGGGCCCCAGGATACGCAGTATTTT
v_call: TRBV7-9; d_call: -; clone_size: once; j_call: TRBJ1-1; cdr3_aa: CASSYQGRTEAFF; cdr3_nt: TGTGCCAGCAGCTACCAGGGGCGGACTGAAGCTTTCTTT
v_call: TRBV28; d_call: -; clone_size: -; j_call: TRBJ1-2; cdr3_aa: CASSSGLYGYTF; cdr3_nt: TGTGCCAGCAGTTCTGGCCTCTATGGCTACACCTTC
v_call: TRBV11-3; d_call: -; clone_size: -; j_call: TRBJ2-7; cdr3_aa: CASSPSFGYEQYF; cdr3_nt: TGTGCCAGCAGCCCTAGCTTCGGTTACGAGCAGTACTTC
v_call: TRBV21-1; d_call: -; clone_size: -; j_call: TRBJ1-2; cdr3_aa: CAKGESLRLPRGYGYTF; cdr3_nt: TGTGCCAAGGGGGAGAGCCTCAGGCTCCCTCGGGGCTATGGCTACACCTTC
v_call: TRBV5-1; d_call: -; clone_size: -; j_call: TRBJ1-3; cdr3_aa: CASSLAGGRNSGNTIYF; cdr3_nt: TGCGCCAGCAGCTTGGCCGGGGGACGGAACTCTGGAAACACCATATATTTT
v_call: TRBV11-3; d_call: -; clone_size: -; j_call: TRBJ2-3; cdr3_aa: CASSLGGGMSTDTQYF; cdr3_nt: TGTGCCAGCAGCTTAGGTGGGGGGATGAGCACAGATACGCAGTATTTT
v_call: TRBV12-3/TRBV12-4; d_call: -; clone_size: -; j_call: TRBJ2-1; cdr3_aa: CASSSLYNEQFF; cdr3_nt: TGTGCCAGCAGCTCCCTATACAATGAGCAGTTCTTC
v_call: TRBV2; d_call: TRBD2; clone_size: few; j_call: TRBJ2-1; cdr3_aa: CASSGLAGVNEQFF; cdr3_nt: TGTGCCAGCAGCGGACTAGCGGGGGTCAATGAGCAGTTCTTC
v_call: TRBV9; d_call: -; clone_size: -; j_call: TRBJ1-4; cdr3_aa: CASSVGEGTNEKLFF; cdr3_nt: TGTGCCAGCAGCGTAGGGGAGGGAACTAATGAAAAACTGTTTTTT
v_call: TRBV6-5; d_call: TRBD1; clone_size: -; j_call: TRBJ1-2; cdr3_aa: CASSSPKTGFYGYTF; cdr3_nt: TGTGCCAGCAGTTCGCCCAAGACAGGGTTCTATGGCTACACCTTC
v_call: TRBV4-2; d_call: -; clone_size: -; j_call: TRBJ1-1; cdr3_aa: CASSLATSRGRTEAFF; cdr3_nt: TGTGCCAGCAGCCTAGCAACCTCCAGGGGAAGGACTGAAGCTTTCTTT
v_call: TRBV2; d_call: -; clone_size: -; j_call: TRBJ1-1; cdr3_aa: CASFRSPGEQYTEAFF; cdr3_nt: TGTGCCAGCTTTCGTTCCCCCGGGGAACAGTACACTGAAGCTTTCTTT
v_call: TRBV9; d_call: -; clone_size: -; j_call: TRBJ1-1; cdr3_aa: CASSPTDGRRLDTEAFF; cdr3_nt: TGTGCCAGCAGCCCCACGGATGGGAGAAGATTGGACACTGAAGCTTTCTTT
v_call: TRBV3-1/TRBV3-2; d_call: TRBD1; clone_size: -; j_call: TRBJ2-7; cdr3_aa: CASSQAGQGVSEQYF; cdr3_nt: TGTGCCAGCAGCCAGGCGGGACAGGGGGTGTCCGAGCAGTACTTC
v_call: TRBV4-2; d_call: TRBD2; clone_size: -; j_call: TRBJ2-7; cdr3_aa: CASSQEGRGKTYEQYF; cdr3_nt: TGTGCCAGCAGCCAAGAAGGGCGGGGGAAGACCTACGAGCAGTACTTC
v_call: TRBV5-1; d_call: TRBD1; clone_size: -; j_call: TRBJ1-5; cdr3_aa: CASSQTGGDQPQHF; cdr3_nt: TGCGCCAGCAGTCAAACAGGGGGGGATCAGCCCCAGCATTTT
v_call: TRBV6-5; d_call: TRBD1; clone_size: -; j_call: TRBJ1-1; cdr3_aa: CASSYTGGVNTEAFF; cdr3_nt: TGTGCCAGCAGTTACACAGGGGGTGTGAACACTGAAGCTTTCTTT
v_call: TRBV5-1; d_call: TRBD2; clone_size: once; j_call: TRBJ2-1; cdr3_aa: CASSSGLAETNNEQFF; cdr3_nt: TGCGCCAGCAGCTCGGGACTAGCGGAAACGAACAATGAGCAGTTCTTC
v_call: TRBV2; d_call: TRBD1; clone_size: -; j_call: TRBJ1-2; cdr3_aa: CASVRQGYGYTF; cdr3_nt: TGTGCCAGCGTGAGACAGGGCTATGGCTACACCTTC
v_call: TRBV6-1; d_call: -; clone_size: -; j_call: TRBJ1-5; cdr3_aa: CASSSRGSNQPQHF; cdr3_nt: TGTGCCAGCAGTTCCAGGGGTAGCAATCAGCCCCAGCATTTT
v_call: TRBV12-3/TRBV12-4; d_call: TRBD1; clone_size: -; j_call: TRBJ2-7; cdr3_aa: CASSWTGSGEQYF; cdr3_nt: TGTGCCAGCAGCTGGACAGGGTCGGGCGAGCAGTACTTC
v_call: TRBV4-2; d_call: -; clone_size: few; j_call: TRBJ1-2; cdr3_aa: CASTSYYGYTF; cdr3_nt: TGTGCCAGCACCAGCTACTATGGCTACACCTTC
v_call: TRBV27; d_call: TRBD1; clone_size: once; j_call: TRBJ2-7; cdr3_aa: CASSFTGGAVHEQYF; cdr3_nt: TGTGCCAGCAGTTTTACAGGGGGCGCCGTCCACGAGCAGTACTTC
v_call: TRBV4-2; d_call: -; clone_size: -; j_call: TRBJ1-4; cdr3_aa: CASSQRGGEGEKLFF; cdr3_nt: TGTGCCAGCAGCCAGAGGGGAGGGGAGGGTGAAAAACTGTTTTTT
v_call: TRBV5-1; d_call: -; clone_size: -; j_call: TRBJ1-6; cdr3_aa: CASSLYTGLSSSPLHF; cdr3_nt: TGCGCCAGCAGCTTGTATACAGGGCTATCCAGTTCACCCCTCCACTTT
v_call: TRBV2; d_call: TRBD2; clone_size: -; j_call: TRBJ2-2; cdr3_aa: CASTHPSGGRELFF; cdr3_nt: TGTGCCAGCACCCACCCTAGCGGGGGGCGGGAGCTGTTTTTT
v_call: TRBV4-1; d_call: TRBD1; clone_size: -; j_call: TRBJ1-2; cdr3_aa: CASSQGGQGYYGYTF; cdr3_nt: TGCGCCAGCAGCCAAGGGGGACAGGGGTACTATGGCTACACCTTC
v_call: TRBV11-3; d_call: -; clone_size: -; j_call: TRBJ2-7; cdr3_aa: CASSFGRAYEQYF; cdr3_nt: TGTGCCAGCAGCTTCGGCAGGGCCTACGAGCAGTACTTC
v_call: TRBV10-1; d_call: TRBD2; clone_size: -; j_call: TRBJ2-1; cdr3_aa: CASSTLAGANNEQFF; cdr3_nt: TGCGCCAGCAGTACACTAGCGGGGGCGAACAATGAGCAGTTCTTC
v_call: TRBV19; d_call: TRBD2; clone_size: -; j_call: TRBJ2-7; cdr3_aa: CASSPGLAGGRSSYEQYF; cdr3_nt: TGTGCCAGTAGTCCGGGACTAGCGGGGGGCCGAAGCTCCTACGAGCAGTACTTC
v_call: TRBV28; d_call: TRBD1; clone_size: -; j_call: TRBJ1-4; cdr3_aa: CASSGTGRGNEKLFF; cdr3_nt: TGTGCCAGCAGTGGTACGGGCAGGGGGAATGAAAAACTGTTTTTT
v_call: TRBV5-1; d_call: -; clone_size: -; j_call: TRBJ2-3; cdr3_aa: CASSLERSTDTQYF; cdr3_nt: TGCGCCAGCAGCTTGGAGCGGAGCACAGATACGCAGTATTTT
v_call: TRBV30; d_call: -; clone_size: -; j_call: TRBJ1-1; cdr3_aa: CAWSLRAIPPERAFF; cdr3_nt: TGTGCCTGGAGCCTGAGGGCAATCCCACCGGAGCGGGCTTTCTTT
v_call: TRBV4-1; d_call: -; clone_size: -; j_call: TRBJ1-5; cdr3_aa: CASSPTRDQPQHF; cdr3_nt: TGCGCCAGCAGCCCCACCCGGGATCAGCCCCAGCATTTT
v_call: TRBV10-3; d_call: -; clone_size: -; j_call: TRBJ1-4; cdr3_aa: CAISPSDSPNEKLFF; cdr3_nt: TGTGCCATCAGTCCCTCGGACAGTCCTAATGAAAAACTGTTTTTT
v_call: TRBV3-1/TRBV3-2; d_call: TRBD1; clone_size: once; j_call: TRBJ1-2; cdr3_aa: CASRQQGARFNYSYTF; cdr3_nt: TGTGCCAGCAGGCAACAGGGGGCGCGGTTCAACTATAGCTACACCTTC
v_call: TRBV27; d_call: -; clone_size: -; j_call: TRBJ2-1; cdr3_aa: CASSLLSGLRDNEQFF; cdr3_nt: TGTGCCAGCAGTTTACTCTCCGGGCTGCGGGACAATGAGCAGTTCTTC
v_call: TRBV7-3; d_call: TRBD2; clone_size: once; j_call: TRBJ2-5; cdr3_aa: CASSVSGGVLETQYF; cdr3_nt: TGTGCCAGCAGCGTTAGCGGGGGGGTTCTAGAGACCCAGTACTTC
v_call: TRBV28; d_call: TRBD1; clone_size: -; j_call: TRBJ1-1; cdr3_aa: CASSQQGARDEAFF; cdr3_nt: TGTGCCAGCAGCCAACAGGGGGCGCGGGATGAAGCTTTCTTT
v_call: TRBV14; d_call: -; clone_size: -; j_call: TRBJ2-7; cdr3_aa: CASSQDRGTQSSYEQYF; cdr3_nt: TGTGCCAGCAGCCAAGATAGGGGGACCCAGTCCTCCTACGAGCAGTACTTC
v_call: TRBV19; d_call: TRBD1; clone_size: -; j_call: TRBJ1-2; cdr3_aa: CASSRQGNYGYTF; cdr3_nt: TGTGCCAGTAGTCGACAGGGCAACTATGGCTACACCTTC
v_call: TRBV18; d_call: -; clone_size: few; j_call: TRBJ2-5; cdr3_aa: CASSPRQGGQETQYF; cdr3_nt: TGTGCCAGCTCACCCCGACAGGGAGGCCAAGAGACCCAGTACTTC
v_call: TRBV18; d_call: -; clone_size: once; j_call: TRBJ1-5; cdr3_aa: CASSQTTGLGISNQPQHF; cdr3_nt: TGTGCCAGCTCACAGACGACAGGTTTGGGAATTAGCAATCAGCCCCAGCATTTT
v_call: TRBV5-6; d_call: -; clone_size: -; j_call: TRBJ2-7; cdr3_aa: CASSPDTSYEQYF; cdr3_nt: TGTGCCAGCAGCCCCGACACCTCCTACGAGCAGTACTTC
v_call: TRBV5-5; d_call: -; clone_size: -; j_call: TRBJ1-1; cdr3_aa: CASSHPQVEAFF; cdr3_nt: TGTGCCAGCAGCCACCCCCAGGTGGAAGCTTTCTTT
v_call: TRBV7-7; d_call: -; clone_size: -; j_call: TRBJ2-3; cdr3_aa: CASSLQGSGTDTQYF; cdr3_nt: TGTGCTAGCAGCTTACAGGGCTCAGGGACAGATACGCAGTATTTT
v_call: TRBV25-1; d_call: -; clone_size: -; j_call: TRBJ1-2; cdr3_aa: CASSEYTGIRGYTF; cdr3_nt: TGTGCCAGCAGTGAATATACAGGGATTCGCGGCTACACCTTC
v_call: TRBV20-1; d_call: -; clone_size: -; j_call: TRBJ1-2; cdr3_aa: CSASSGNYGYTF; cdr3_nt: TGCAGTGCTAGTTCCGGGAACTATGGCTACACCTTC
v_call: TRBV6-2/TRBV6-3; d_call: -; clone_size: -; j_call: TRBJ2-7; cdr3_aa: CASSSRGRGGSYEQYF; cdr3_nt: TGTGCCAGCAGTTCCCGGGGGAGGGGGGGATCCTACGAGCAGTACTTC
v_call: TRBV10-1; d_call: TRBD2; clone_size: -; j_call: TRBJ2-5; cdr3_aa: CASSGYKETQYF; cdr3_nt: TGCGCCAGTAGCGGGTATAAGGAGACCCAGTACTTC
v_call: TRBV28; d_call: -; clone_size: -; j_call: TRBJ1-5; cdr3_aa: CASRWGGSNQPQHF; cdr3_nt: TGTGCCAGCCGTTGGGGGGGAAGCAATCAGCCCCAGCATTTT